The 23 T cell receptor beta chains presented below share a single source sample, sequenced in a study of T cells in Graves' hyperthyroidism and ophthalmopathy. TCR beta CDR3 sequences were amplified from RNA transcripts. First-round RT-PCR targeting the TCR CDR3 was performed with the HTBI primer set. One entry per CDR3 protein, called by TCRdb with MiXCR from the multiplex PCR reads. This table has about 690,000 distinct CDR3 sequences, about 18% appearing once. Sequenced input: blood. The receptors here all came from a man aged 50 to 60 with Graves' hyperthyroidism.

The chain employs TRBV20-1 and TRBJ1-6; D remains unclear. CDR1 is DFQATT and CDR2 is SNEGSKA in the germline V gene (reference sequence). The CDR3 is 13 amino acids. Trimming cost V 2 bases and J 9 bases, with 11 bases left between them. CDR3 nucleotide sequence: TGCAGTGCTAGACGCGGGTCGCTTTCACCCCTCCACTTT. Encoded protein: CSARRGSLSPLHF.

CDR3 region: CASSATSGKPFF. CDR3 bases: TGTGCCAGCAGTGCCACCTCAGGGAAGCCGTTCTTC. The V call is TRBV28, the J call TRBJ2-1; D may be TRBD1 (5 bases). The CDR3 spans 12 residues. Germline lookup yields CDR1 MDHEN and CDR2 SYDVKM. V was cut by 5 bases and J by 15 bases, with 17 bases left in between. The variable domain in full, with the rest retrieved from reference TRBV28 and TRBJ2-1, is DVKVTQSSRYLVKRTGEKVFLECVQDMDHENMFWYRQDPGLGLRLIYFSYDVKMKEKGDIPEGYSVSREKKERFSLILESASTNQTSMYLCASSATSGKPFFGPGTRLTVL.

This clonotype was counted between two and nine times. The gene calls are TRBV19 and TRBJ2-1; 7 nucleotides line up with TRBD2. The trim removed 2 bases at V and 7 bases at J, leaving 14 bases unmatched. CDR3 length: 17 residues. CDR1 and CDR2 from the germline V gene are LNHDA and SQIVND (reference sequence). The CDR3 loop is CASSIWRQAGLVNEQFF. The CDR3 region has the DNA TGTGCCAGTAGTATATGGAGGCAAGCGGGACTCGTTAATGAGCAGTTCTTC.

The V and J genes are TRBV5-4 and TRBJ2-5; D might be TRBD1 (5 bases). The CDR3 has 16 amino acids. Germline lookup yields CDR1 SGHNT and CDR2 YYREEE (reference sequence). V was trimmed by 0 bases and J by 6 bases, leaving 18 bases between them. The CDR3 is CASSLGVQGSIKTQYF. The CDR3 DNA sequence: TGTGCCAGCAGCTTGGGTGTGCAGGGTAGTATAAAGACCCAGTACTTC. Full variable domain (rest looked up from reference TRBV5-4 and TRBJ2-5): ETGVTQSPTHLIKTRGQQVTLRCSSQSGHNTVSWYQQALGQGPQFIFQYYREEENGRGNFPPRFSGLQFPNYSSELNVNALELDDSALYLCASSLGVQGSIKTQYFGPGTRLLVL.

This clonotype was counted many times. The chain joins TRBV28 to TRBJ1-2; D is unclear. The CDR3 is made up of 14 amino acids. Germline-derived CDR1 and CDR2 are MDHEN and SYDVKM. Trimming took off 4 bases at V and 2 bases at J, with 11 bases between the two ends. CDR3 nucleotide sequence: TGTGCCAGCAGTTCCCACAGTTCCAACTATGGCTACACCTTC. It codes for CASSSHSSNYGYTF.

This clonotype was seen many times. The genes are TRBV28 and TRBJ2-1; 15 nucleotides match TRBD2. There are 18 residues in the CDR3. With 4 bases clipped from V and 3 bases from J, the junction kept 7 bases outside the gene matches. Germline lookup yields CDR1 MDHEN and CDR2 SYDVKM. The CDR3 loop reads CASSSGLAGGLNYNEQFF. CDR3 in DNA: TGTGCCAGCAGTTCCGGACTAGCGGGAGGGCTTAACTACAATGAGCAGTTCTTC. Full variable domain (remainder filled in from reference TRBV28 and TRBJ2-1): DVKVTQSSRYLVKRTGEKVFLECVQDMDHENMFWYRQDPGLGLRLIYFSYDVKMKEKGDIPEGYSVSREKKERFSLILESASTNQTSMYLCASSSGLAGGLNYNEQFFGPGTRLTVL.

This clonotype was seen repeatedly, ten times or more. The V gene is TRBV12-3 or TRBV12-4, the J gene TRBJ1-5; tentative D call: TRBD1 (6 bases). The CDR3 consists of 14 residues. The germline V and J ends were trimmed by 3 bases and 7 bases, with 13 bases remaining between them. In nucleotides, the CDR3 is TGTGCCAGCAGTTTTTCAGGGGAGGAGCAGCCCCAGCATTTT. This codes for CASSFSGEEQPQHF.

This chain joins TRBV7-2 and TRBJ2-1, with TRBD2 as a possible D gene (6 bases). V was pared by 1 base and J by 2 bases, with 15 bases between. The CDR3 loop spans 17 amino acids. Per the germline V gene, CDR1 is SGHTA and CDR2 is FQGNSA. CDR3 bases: TGTGCCAGCAGCTTAGGAGGTGGGACTCCGACCTACAATGAGCAGTTCTTC. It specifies CASSLGGGTPTYNEQFF.

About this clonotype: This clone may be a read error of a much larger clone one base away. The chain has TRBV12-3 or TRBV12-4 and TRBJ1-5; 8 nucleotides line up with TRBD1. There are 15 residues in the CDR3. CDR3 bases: TGTGTCAGCAGTCCAAGGACAGGGTCGAATCAGCCCCAGCATTTT. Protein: CVSSPRTGSNQPQHF.

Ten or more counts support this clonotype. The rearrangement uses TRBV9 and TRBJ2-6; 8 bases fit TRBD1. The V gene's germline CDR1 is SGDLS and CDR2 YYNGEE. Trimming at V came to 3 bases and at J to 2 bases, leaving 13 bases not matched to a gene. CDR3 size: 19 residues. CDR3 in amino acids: CASSGRGQVGLPGANVLTF. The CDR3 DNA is TGTGCCAGCAGCGGGAGGGGACAGGTTGGTCTCCCTGGGGCCAACGTCCTGACTTTC.

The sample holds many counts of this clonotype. CDR3 nucleotide sequence: TGTGCCAGCAGACCGGGACAGGGGTCAGGGACCCAGTACTTC. Its translation is CASRPGQGSGTQYF. This chain joins TRBV6-1 and TRBJ2-5; 10 positions agree with TRBD1. There are 14 residues in the CDR3. V lost 6 bases and J lost 7; bases outside the gene matches: 8. Per germline, CDR1 MNHNS and CDR2 SASEGT.

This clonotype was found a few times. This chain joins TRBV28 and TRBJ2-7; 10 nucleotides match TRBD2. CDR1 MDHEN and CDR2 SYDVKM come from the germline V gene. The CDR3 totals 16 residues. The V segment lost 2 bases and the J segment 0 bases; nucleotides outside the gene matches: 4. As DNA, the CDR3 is TGTGCCAGCAGTTTAACAGCGGGAGGGGACTCCTACGAGCAGTACTTC. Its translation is CASSLTAGGDSYEQYF.

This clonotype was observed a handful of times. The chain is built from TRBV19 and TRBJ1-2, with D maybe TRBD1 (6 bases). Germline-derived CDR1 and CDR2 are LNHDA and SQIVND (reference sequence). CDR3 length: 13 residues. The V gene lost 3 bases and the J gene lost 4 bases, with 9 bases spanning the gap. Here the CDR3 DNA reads TGTGCCAGTAGTATCGGACAGACCTATGGCTACACCTTC. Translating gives CASSIGQTYGYTF.

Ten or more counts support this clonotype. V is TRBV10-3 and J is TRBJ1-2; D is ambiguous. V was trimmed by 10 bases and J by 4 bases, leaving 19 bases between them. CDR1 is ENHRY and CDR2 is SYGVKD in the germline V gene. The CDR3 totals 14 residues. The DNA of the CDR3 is TGTGCCACAAAATCTGTCGGGGAATCCTATGGCTACACCTTC. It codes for CATKSVGESYGYTF.

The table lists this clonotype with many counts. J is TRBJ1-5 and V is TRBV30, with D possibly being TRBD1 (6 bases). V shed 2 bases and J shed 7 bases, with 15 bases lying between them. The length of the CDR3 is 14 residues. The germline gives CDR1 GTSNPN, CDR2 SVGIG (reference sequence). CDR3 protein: CAWSTVSGVQPQHF. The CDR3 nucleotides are TGTGCCTGGAGTACCGTTTCAGGGGTCCAGCCCCAGCATTTT.

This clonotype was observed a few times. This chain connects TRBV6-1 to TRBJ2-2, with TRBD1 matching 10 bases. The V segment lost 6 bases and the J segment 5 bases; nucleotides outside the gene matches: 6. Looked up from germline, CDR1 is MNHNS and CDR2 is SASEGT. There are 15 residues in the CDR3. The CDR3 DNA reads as TGTGCCAGCAGGTCCCTGGGACAGGGGACCGGGGAGCTGTTTTTT. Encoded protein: CASRSLGQGTGELFF.

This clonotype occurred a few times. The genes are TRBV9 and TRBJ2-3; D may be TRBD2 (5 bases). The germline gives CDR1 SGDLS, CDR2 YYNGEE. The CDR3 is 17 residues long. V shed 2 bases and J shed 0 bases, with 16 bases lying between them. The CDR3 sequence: CASSVSLIPGSTDTQYF. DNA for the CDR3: TGTGCCAGCAGCGTTTCCCTCATTCCGGGGAGCACAGATACGCAGTATTTT.

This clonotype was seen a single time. The CDR3 sequence: CASSSGDSSVYEQYF. DNA of the CDR3: TGTGCCAGCAGTAGTGGGGACTCCTCAGTCTACGAGCAGTACTTC. The chain couples TRBV28 to TRBJ2-7; D possibly corresponds to TRBD2 (6 bases). The CDR3 loop spans 15 amino acids. The germline gives CDR1 MDHEN, CDR2 SYDVKM. The V end was cut by 5 bases, the J end by 3 bases, with 17 bases between.

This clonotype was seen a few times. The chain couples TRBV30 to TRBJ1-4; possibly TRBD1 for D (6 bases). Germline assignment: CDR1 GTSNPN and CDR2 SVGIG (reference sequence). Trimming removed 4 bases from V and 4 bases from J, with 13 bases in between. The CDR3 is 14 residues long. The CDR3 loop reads CAWIKQGDNEKLFF. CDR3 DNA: TGTGCCTGGATTAAACAGGGAGATAATGAAAAACTGTTTTTT. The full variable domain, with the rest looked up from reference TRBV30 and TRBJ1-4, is SQTIHQWPATLVQPVGSPLSLECTVEGTSNPNLYWYRQAAGRGLQLLFYSVGIGQISSEVPQNLSASRPQDRQFILSSKKLLLSDSGFYLCAWIKQGDNEKLFFGSGTQLSVL.

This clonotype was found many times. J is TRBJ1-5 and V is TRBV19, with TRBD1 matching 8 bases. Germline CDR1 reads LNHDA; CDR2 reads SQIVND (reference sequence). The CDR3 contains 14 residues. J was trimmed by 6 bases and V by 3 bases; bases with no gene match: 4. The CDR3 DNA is TGTGCCAGTAGTATTGGACAGGGAGGTCAGCCCCAGCATTTT. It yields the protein CASSIGQGGQPQHF.

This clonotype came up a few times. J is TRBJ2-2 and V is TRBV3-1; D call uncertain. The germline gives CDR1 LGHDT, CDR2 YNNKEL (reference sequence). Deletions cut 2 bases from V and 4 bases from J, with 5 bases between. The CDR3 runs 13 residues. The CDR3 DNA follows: TGTGCCAGCAGCCAATCCGTCACCGGGGAGCTGTTTTTT. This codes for CASSQSVTGELFF.

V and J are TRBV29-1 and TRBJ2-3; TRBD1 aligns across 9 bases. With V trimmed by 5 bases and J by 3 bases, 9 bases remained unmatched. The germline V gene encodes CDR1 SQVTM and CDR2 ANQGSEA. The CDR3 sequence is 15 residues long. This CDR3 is CSVKPQGAATDTQYF. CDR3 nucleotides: TGCAGCGTTAAACCACAGGGGGCCGCAACAGATACGCAGTATTTT.

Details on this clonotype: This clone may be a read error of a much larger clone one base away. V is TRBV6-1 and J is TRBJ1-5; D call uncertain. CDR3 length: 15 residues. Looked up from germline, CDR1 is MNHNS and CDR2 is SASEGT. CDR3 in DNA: TGTGCCAGCAGTGAACTGTGGGGAGCGGTTCAGCCCCAGCGTTTT. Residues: CASSELWGAVQPQRF.